This is a list of T cell receptor beta chains from one sample in a study of cytomegalovirus exposure and HLA in healthy donors. TCRdb's copy holds only in-frame clones and misses some; the assay was immunoSEQ multiplex PCR. The sample includes roughly 150,000 clones, around four fifths of them seen just once. The sequenced sample consisted of PBMCs. These receptors all stem from a man between 18 and 35 years old in good health and CMV-seropositive. Both conserved end residues are part of each CDR3. The D gene is left open where the match is weak. Clone size is given for some rows only: seen once, a few or many times, or a class if the clone is expanded.

j_call,v_call,clone_size,d_call,cdr3_nt,cdr3_aa
TRBJ1-6,TRBV6-1,NA,TRBD1,TGTGCCACCGATCCCAGGGACAGGGTGAATTCACCCCTCCACTTT,CATDPRDRVNSPLHF
TRBJ1-1,TRBV2,NA,NA,TGTGCCAGCAGGGGGGGGTGGCCTGAAGCTTTCTTT,CASRGGWPEAFF
TRBJ2-1,TRBV7-2,NA,TRBD2,TGTGCCAGCAGCTACAGCGGGAGTTTAAACAATGAGCAGTTCTTC,CASSYSGSLNNEQFF
TRBJ2-6,TRBV28,once,NA,TGTGCCAGCAGATTCGGACAGTCTGGGGCCAACGTCCTGACTTTC,CASRFGQSGANVLTF
TRBJ2-2,TRBV4-3,NA,TRBD2,TGCGCCAGCAGCCAAGATGGTCCTAGCGGCTACACCGGGGAGCTGTTTTTT,CASSQDGPSGYTGELFF
TRBJ2-7,TRBV7-9,NA,TRBD2,TGTGCTAGCAGCGGGGGGACGGCATACGAGCAGTACTTC,CASSGGTAYEQYF
TRBJ1-4,TRBV4-1,NA,TRBD1,TGCGCCAGCAGCCTCGACAGGGGAGGGGGAGCTAATGAAAAACTGTTTTTT,CASSLDRGGGANEKLFF
TRBJ2-5,TRBV28,once,TRBD2,TGTGCCAGCATGGCCCCTAGAGGGAGGGCCGGAGAGACCCAGTACTTC,CASMAPRGRAGETQYF
TRBJ2-1,TRBV7-2,NA,TRBD1,TGTGCCAGCAGTCGTCACACAGGGGGACCTTACAATGAGCAGTTCTTC,CASSRHTGGPYNEQFF
TRBJ1-1,TRBV9,NA,NA,TGTGCCAGCAGCGTAGGGGGGTCTGGGACTGGCGCTTTCTTT,CASSVGGSGTGAFF
TRBJ2-1,TRBV4-1,NA,TRBD1,TGCGCCAGCAGCCAAGAGGGACAGGTCTACAATGAGCAGTTCTTC,CASSQEGQVYNEQFF
TRBJ1-1,TRBV27,NA,TRBD1,TGTGCCAGCAGCCGACAGGGGCCTAACACTGAAGCTTTCTTT,CASSRQGPNTEAFF
TRBJ2-3,TRBV5-1,NA,NA,TGCGCCAGCAGCTTGGCTGTCAGAAGCACAGATACGCAGTATTTT,CASSLAVRSTDTQYF
TRBJ2-7,TRBV29-1,NA,TRBD2,TGCAGCGTTGAGGCACCGGGACTAGCGGGCTTTGATGAGCAGTACTTC,CSVEAPGLAGFDEQYF
TRBJ1-2,TRBV27,few,NA,TGTGCCAGCAGCCACACTCCGACATTCCATGGCTACACCTTC,CASSHTPTFHGYTF
TRBJ2-3,TRBV7-2,NA,NA,TGTGCCAGCAGCAGACAGTGGGGGGATAGAGATACGCAGTATTTT,CASSRQWGDRDTQYF
TRBJ1-5,TRBV27,NA,NA,TGTGCCAGCAGTGGCACAGTAGATCAGCCCCAGCATTTT,CASSGTVDQPQHF
TRBJ2-7,TRBV7-6,NA,NA,TGTGCCAGCAGCCAAGTGCAGGTCGCCGAGCAGTACTTC,CASSQVQVAEQYF
TRBJ1-2,TRBV2,NA,TRBD1,TGTGCCAGCAGCGGGACAGGGGGATTGGGGGGCTACACCTTC,CASSGTGGLGGYTF
TRBJ1-5,TRBV27,NA,NA,TGTGCCAGCAGTCCCCTCCCAGGGGATAGCAATCAGCCCCAGCATTTT,CASSPLPGDSNQPQHF
TRBJ2-7,TRBV9,NA,TRBD2,TGTGCCAGCAGCGTCGGACTAGCGGGATCCTACGAGCAGTACTTC,CASSVGLAGSYEQYF
TRBJ2-1,TRBV11-2,NA,NA,TGTGCCAGCAGCTTAGACCCCGGGACTGGGAAAGTAGTGCAGTTCTTC,CASSLDPGTGKVVQFF
TRBJ2-2,TRBV15,few,NA,TGTGCCACCAGCAGAGTCCGAGGCGGGTCCGGGGAGCTGTTTTTT,CATSRVRGGSGELFF
TRBJ2-1,TRBV4-1,NA,NA,TGCGCCAGCAGCCAAGATGGAGGGGAGCAGTTCTTC,CASSQDGGEQFF
TRBJ1-1,TRBV2,NA,NA,TGTGCCAGCAGTGAATCCGGGGGTAGCACTGAAGCTTTCTTT,CASSESGGSTEAFF
TRBJ2-7,TRBV18,NA,NA,TGTGCCAGCTCAGCAGGCCTCTCCTACGAGCAGTACTTC,CASSAGLSYEQYF
TRBJ2-7,TRBV11-2,NA,NA,TGTGCCAGCAGCTTCGGGGGCTACGAGCAGTACTTC,CASSFGGYEQYF
TRBJ1-2,TRBV19,NA,NA,TGTGCCACTGTCAAAACAGGAAAGAGTCATGGCTACACCTTC,CATVKTGKSHGYTF
TRBJ2-5,TRBV11-2,NA,TRBD1,TGTGCCAGCAGATGGTCGACAGGGCAAGACTTC,CASRWSTGQDF
TRBJ2-3,TRBV4-2,NA,TRBD2,TGTGCCAGCAGCCAAGAAGCGGGGGCCCGCACAGATACGCAGTATTTT,CASSQEAGARTDTQYF
TRBJ2-7,TRBV11-2,NA,NA,TGTGCCAGCAGCTTCCCCAGACACTCCACTAGTGGGGGCTCCTCCGAGCAGTACTTC,CASSFPRHSTSGGSSEQYF
TRBJ1-2,TRBV6-5,NA,NA,TGTGCCAGCAGTTACGCAGGCATCTATGGCTACACCTTC,CASSYAGIYGYTF
TRBJ1-2,TRBV7-8,NA,NA,TGTGCCAGCAGCTTTCTTGACGCAGCGATCTATGGCTACACCTTC,CASSFLDAAIYGYTF
TRBJ1-4,TRBV2,NA,NA,TGTGCCAGCAAAGGGGCGGGAGAAAAACTGTTTTTT,CASKGAGEKLFF
TRBJ2-7,TRBV29-1,NA,TRBD1,TGCAGCGTAAATTTACCGGGACAGGGCCACGAGCAGTACTTC,CSVNLPGQGHEQYF
TRBJ1-5,TRBV19,NA,NA,TGTGCCAGTAGTGGGGAGTCAATGTGGCCCCAGCATTTT,CASSGESMWPQHF
TRBJ2-4,TRBV19,few,NA,TGTGCCAGTAGTATACTTTCGACAGACTTAGCCAAAAACATTCAGTACTTC,CASSILSTDLAKNIQYF
TRBJ2-3,TRBV9,NA,TRBD1,TGTGCCAGCAGCGGTGCTCGGACAGGGGTGACAGATACGCAGTATTTT,CASSGARTGVTDTQYF
TRBJ2-1,TRBV10-2,NA,TRBD2,TGCGCCAGCAAGCCCGGGACTAGTGGGGGCCACTTTTGGAATGAGCAGTTCTTC,CASKPGTSGGHFWNEQFF
TRBJ2-2,TRBV28,NA,NA,TGTGCCACGACGGACAGAGCGAACACCGGGGAGCTGTTTTTT,CATTDRANTGELFF
TRBJ1-1,TRBV13,NA,NA,TGTGCCAGCAGCGTCCAGGGGCCCGGAACTGAAGCTTTCTTT,CASSVQGPGTEAFF
TRBJ1-2,TRBV15,once,NA,TGTGCCACCAGCAGAGTAAAGGGGGATGGCTACACCTTC,CATSRVKGDGYTF
TRBJ2-7,TRBV21-1,NA,NA,TGTGCCAGCAACCAGCGGGACCCCTATTACGAGCAGTACTTC,CASNQRDPYYEQYF
TRBJ2-7,TRBV27,NA,NA,TGTGCCAGCAGTCCAGGACTCTCCTACGAGCAGTACTTC,CASSPGLSYEQYF
TRBJ2-7,TRBV4-3,few,TRBD1,TGCGCCAGCAGCCAAGAAAGGGACAGGGGGTACGAGCAGTACTTC,CASSQERDRGYEQYF
TRBJ1-1,TRBV27,NA,NA,TGTGCCAGCAGTCTAACCAGACAGGTCCCTACAAGGGGCACTGAAGCTTTCTTT,CASSLTRQVPTRGTEAFF
TRBJ1-1,TRBV5-6,NA,NA,TGTGCCAGCAGCGCCAGGGACACTGAAGCTTTCTTT,CASSARDTEAFF